Listed below are T cell receptor beta chains from one sample, sequenced in a study of blood T cell repertoires in COVID-19. Assay used: immunoSEQ multiplex PCR; TCRdb lists only in-frame clones, some missing. The sample contains 200,000 to 250,000 clones, about 83% of which appear only once. The sequencing input was peripheral blood. These receptors were obtained from a human donor in a cohort sampled during active COVID-19. The CDR3 runs from the conserved cysteine through the conserved F or W. A D gene is named only where the DNA matches it firmly. Where a row states a size, it is once, few, many or the class of an expanded clone; other rows omit it.

d_gene | abundance | j_gene | v_gene | CDR3aa | CDR3nt
. | . | TRBJ2-7 | TRBV2 | CASSESGAREQYF | TGTGCCAGCAGTGAATCAGGGGCAAGGGAGCAGTACTTC
. | few | TRBJ2-1 | TRBV12-3/TRBV12-4 | CASIHSAGNEQFF | TGTGCCAGCATTCACTCGGCGGGCAATGAGCAGTTCTTC
. | . | TRBJ1-2 | TRBV9 | CASSAGVNYGYTF | TGTGCCAGCAGCGCAGGGGTTAACTATGGCTACACCTTC
. | . | TRBJ1-1 | TRBV10-3 | CAISVAGAGVTEAFF | TGTGCCATCAGTGTAGCTGGGGCAGGGGTCACTGAAGCTTTCTTT
TRBD1 | . | TRBJ1-2 | TRBV5-1 | CASSPGDRVGYGYTF | TGCGCCAGCAGCCCGGGGGACAGGGTGGGCTATGGCTACACCTTC
. | . | TRBJ2-5 | TRBV24-1 | CATSVLPGLWGETQYF | TGTGCCACCAGTGTCCTCCCGGGACTGTGGGGAGAGACCCAGTACTTC
TRBD2 | . | TRBJ2-3 | TRBV11-3 | CASSPRAGGGTDTQYF | TGTGCCAGCAGCCCCCGGGCGGGAGGGGGCACAGATACGCAGTATTTT
TRBD1 | . | TRBJ2-2 | TRBV6-5 | CAIKIRTGEVGELFF | TGTGCCATAAAAATTCGGACAGGGGAGGTCGGGGAGCTGTTTTTT
TRBD2 | once | TRBJ2-1 | TRBV7-2 | CASSSRVAGGSYNEQFF | TGTGCCAGCAGCTCTAGGGTAGCGGGAGGGTCCTACAATGAGCAGTTCTTC
. | . | TRBJ2-5 | TRBV7-3 | CASSHSGQGGQETQYF | TGTGCCAGCAGCCATTCTGGACAGGGAGGGCAAGAGACCCAGTACTTC
TRBD1 | . | TRBJ2-2 | TRBV3-1/TRBV3-2 | CASSQDGTGVTGELFF | TGTGCCAGCAGCCAAGATGGGACAGGAGTCACCGGGGAGCTGTTTTTT
. | . | TRBJ2-7 | TRBV12-3/TRBV12-4 | CASSSGSREQYF | TGTGCCAGCAGCTCCGGGAGCCGCGAGCAGTACTTC
. | . | TRBJ2-6 | TRBV27 | CASSLRGQSFSGANVLTF | TGTGCCAGCAGTTTGCGGGGACAGTCTTTCTCTGGGGCCAACGTCCTGACTTTC